The rows below give T cell receptor beta chains drawn from one sample of a study of shared clonotypes between healthy human individuals. The method was immunoSEQ multiplex PCR; TCRdb's version includes in-frame clones alone and lacks a portion of them. The table lists about 2.5 million clones, 85% to 95% of them singletons. Sequences were obtained from naive CD4+ T cells from PBMCs. The receptors derive from a man aged 18-30 years in good health. Some clones in this sample may be carry-over from other donors' samples. Each CDR3 is given with its conserved first and last residue. Each record gives: clone size, D gene, V gene, J gene, CDR3 DNA, CDR3 protein. The D gene is left open where the match is weak. The size of a clone is reported for some rows only, either as once, few or many, or as a class for expanded clones.

>once|NA|TRBV6-1|TRBJ2-5
TGTGCCAGCAGTGAAAGGGGGGGGGAGACCCAGTACTTC
CASSERGGETQYF
>NA|NA|TRBV19|TRBJ2-5
TGTGCCAGTAGTGTTAGACACGGTTTCACCCAAGAGACCCAGTACTTC
CASSVRHGFTQETQYF
>NA|NA|TRBV19|TRBJ2-1
TGTGCCAGTAGTCACGTAGGGGGTTTGAATGAGCAGTTCTTC
CASSHVGGLNEQFF
>NA|NA|TRBV5-1|TRBJ2-5
TGCGCCAGCAGCGGAGGGACTGTAAAAGAGACCCAGTACTTC
CASSGGTVKETQYF
>NA|NA|TRBV5-1|TRBJ2-1
TGCGCCAGCAGCTTGGGACTGAACTCCTACAATGAGCAGTTCTTC
CASSLGLNSYNEQFF
>NA|TRBD2|TRBV28|TRBJ2-1
TGTGCCAGCAGTGTTAGCGGGGACACCGGTGGATTGTGGCAGTTCTTC
CASSVSGDTGGLWQFF
>NA|NA|TRBV7-3|TRBJ2-1
TGTGCCAGCAGCCCCCTTATAGCGCCCTACAATGAGCAGTTCTTC
CASSPLIAPYNEQFF
>NA|TRBD2|TRBV4-2|TRBJ2-7
TGTGCCAGCAAAACTAGCGGGAGCTCCTACGAGCAGTACTTC
CASKTSGSSYEQYF
>once|NA|TRBV28|TRBJ1-3
TGTGCCAGCAGTTTAGCCAGGGCTGGTGGAAACACCATATATTTT
CASSLARAGGNTIYF
>NA|TRBD2|TRBV4-1|TRBJ2-7
TGCGCCAGCAGCCAAGGGCCCCCTAGCGGGGTACCCTACGAGCAGTACTTC
CASSQGPPSGVPYEQYF
>NA|NA|TRBV4-1|TRBJ1-1
TGCGCCAGCAGCCCCGCAGGGATGAGTGGGGACACTGAAGCTTTCTTT
CASSPAGMSGDTEAFF
>NA|NA|TRBV18|TRBJ2-2
TGTGCCAGCTCACCACTTCGGGAGTCGGCCGGGGAGCTGTTTTTT
CASSPLRESAGELFF
>NA|NA|TRBV7-2|TRBJ2-2
TGTGCCAGCAGCTTATTAGGGGCGGATACCGGGGAGCTGTTTTTT
CASSLLGADTGELFF
>NA|NA|TRBV29-1|TRBJ2-4
TGCAGCGTTTGGACAGATGGAAAAAACATTCAGTACTTC
CSVWTDGKNIQYF
>NA|TRBD2|TRBV9|TRBJ2-7
TGTGCCAGCAGCGTCGCGGGACTAGCGGGCTACGAGCAGTACTTC
CASSVAGLAGYEQYF
>NA|NA|TRBV28|TRBJ1-1
TGTGCCCTCAGTGAGGGACGGGTAGGGGACACTGAAGCTTTCTTT
CALSEGRVGDTEAFF
>NA|NA|TRBV27|TRBJ1-5
TGTGCCAGCAGGCCGACGACCACGGGTCAGCCCCAGCATTTT
CASRPTTTGQPQHF
>NA|NA|TRBV5-1|TRBJ2-1
TGCGCCAGCAGCGCGATAGAACAGGGCAATGAGCAGTTCTTC
CASSAIEQGNEQFF
>NA|NA|TRBV5-1|TRBJ1-2
TGCGCCAGCAGCTTGGGGGACGCCGAAGTCACCTATGGCTACACCTTC
CASSLGDAEVTYGYTF
>NA|NA|TRBV5-1|TRBJ1-2
TGCGCCAGCTCTCGGGACATCTCTAACTATGGCTACACCTTC
CASSRDISNYGYTF
>NA|NA|TRBV19|TRBJ2-5
TGTGCCAGTAGTATCACGGCGGGGGAGACCCAGTACTTC
CASSITAGETQYF
>NA|TRBD1|TRBV25-1|TRBJ1-6
TGTGCCAGCAGTGAACCCCGACAGGGAAATTCACCCCTCCACTTT
CASSEPRQGNSPLHF
>NA|NA|TRBV9|TRBJ2-3
TGTGCCAGCAGCGCCCGGGCCGACGGGAATACGCAGTATTTT
CASSARADGNTQYF
>NA|TRBD1|TRBV4-2|TRBJ1-2
TGTGCCAGCAGCCCCCTGGACAGGGCTACCGGCTACACCTTC
CASSPLDRATGYTF
>NA|NA|TRBV5-6|TRBJ2-7
TGTGCCAGCAGCTTTTGGGGGGCCGAAGTCGAGCAGTACTTC
CASSFWGAEVEQYF
>NA|TRBD1|TRBV2|TRBJ2-2
TGTGCCAGCAGTAGGACAGGGGGGTTTTCCACCGGGGAGCTGTTTTTT
CASSRTGGFSTGELFF
>NA|TRBD1|TRBV7-8|TRBJ2-7
TGTGCCAGCAGCTCCGACAGGGGCCCCTACGAGCAGTACTTC
CASSSDRGPYEQYF
>NA|NA|TRBV7-9|TRBJ2-2
TGTGCCAGCAGCCCCCGGCCACGCGGGGGGGAGCTGTTTTTT
CASSPRPRGGELFF
>few|NA|TRBV9|TRBJ1-1
TGTGCCAGCAGCGTAGTTTCGTCAACTCATGAAGCTTTCTTT
CASSVVSSTHEAFF
>NA|NA|TRBV28|TRBJ1-5
TGTGCCAGCAGACTAGACAGAAATCAGCCCCAGCATTTT
CASRLDRNQPQHF
>NA|NA|TRBV12-1|TRBJ1-1
TGTGCCAGCAGCCGTTTGAGCACTGAAGCTTTCTTT
CASSRLSTEAFF
>NA|NA|TRBV19|TRBJ2-4
TGTGCCAGTAGTATAGTTGGGGGCATTCAGTACTTC
CASSIVGGIQYF
>NA|NA|TRBV6-6|TRBJ2-1
TGTGCCAGCAGTTCTGCGGCCCCAAAGGGTGAGCAGTTCTTC
CASSSAAPKGEQFF
>NA|TRBD1|TRBV7-9|TRBJ2-3
TGTGCCAGCAGCCTGGACAGGGGCACAGATACGCAGTATTTT
CASSLDRGTDTQYF
>NA|TRBD1|TRBV25-1|TRBJ2-1
TGTGCCAGCAGTGACTCAGGGGGTTTGGATTACAATGAGCAGTTCTTC
CASSDSGGLDYNEQFF
>NA|TRBD1|TRBV7-2|TRBJ1-2
TGTGCCAGCAGCTTATCTATCCGAGGGACAGGGGACTATGGCTACACCTTC
CASSLSIRGTGDYGYTF
>NA|NA|TRBV15|TRBJ2-7
TGTGCCACCAGCAGAGAGGCAGGACGGATCTACGAGCAGTACTTC
CATSREAGRIYEQYF
>once|TRBD1|TRBV18|TRBJ1-4
TGTGCCAGCTCATTACAGGGGGCCGGCGAAAAACTGTTTTTT
CASSLQGAGEKLFF
>once|TRBD1|TRBV27|TRBJ1-5
TGTGCCAGCAGTATCTTCGGACAGGTTCGGCAGCCCCAGCATTTT
CASSIFGQVRQPQHF
>NA|NA|TRBV11-3|TRBJ1-2
TGTGCCAGCAGCTTAGATCAGGGTAGTTCTAACTATGGCTACACCTTC
CASSLDQGSSNYGYTF
>NA|NA|TRBV6-1|TRBJ1-3
TGTGCCAGCAGCGGAGATGGAAACACCATATATTTT
CASSGDGNTIYF
>NA|NA|TRBV28|TRBJ1-5
TGTGCCAGCAGCCCCTGGACAGAAGCACAGCCCCAGCATTTT
CASSPWTEAQPQHF
>NA|NA|TRBV7-3|TRBJ2-7
TGTGCCAGCAGCTTAGCGGGGAAGGACGAGCAGTACTTC
CASSLAGKDEQYF
>NA|TRBD1|TRBV7-9|TRBJ2-7
TGTGCCAGCAGCTTAGAATGGGACAGGGAGCGTGAGCAGTACTTC
CASSLEWDREREQYF
>NA|NA|TRBV28|TRBJ2-3
TGTGCCAGCATCCCCCAGCCGCCCGGGGATACGCAGTATTTT
CASIPQPPGDTQYF
>NA|TRBD2|TRBV28|TRBJ2-3
TGTGCCAGCAGTTCCCTAGCGGGGTACACAGATACGCAGTATTTT
CASSSLAGYTDTQYF
>NA|TRBD2|TRBV28|TRBJ2-1
TGTGCCAGCAGTCGTACTAGCGTTCCAGATGAGCAGTTCTTC
CASSRTSVPDEQFF
>NA|TRBD1|TRBV28|TRBJ1-2
TGTGCCAGCAGTACAGGGGGGCTCTATGGCTACACCTTC
CASSTGGLYGYTF
>NA|NA|TRBV27|TRBJ2-1
TGTGCCAGCAGTTTAATTGGGCGAAGCAATGAGCAGTTCTTC
CASSLIGRSNEQFF
>once|NA|TRBV18|TRBJ1-5
TGTGCCAGCTCACCGGGGGTGGATCAGCCCCAGCATTTT
CASSPGVDQPQHF